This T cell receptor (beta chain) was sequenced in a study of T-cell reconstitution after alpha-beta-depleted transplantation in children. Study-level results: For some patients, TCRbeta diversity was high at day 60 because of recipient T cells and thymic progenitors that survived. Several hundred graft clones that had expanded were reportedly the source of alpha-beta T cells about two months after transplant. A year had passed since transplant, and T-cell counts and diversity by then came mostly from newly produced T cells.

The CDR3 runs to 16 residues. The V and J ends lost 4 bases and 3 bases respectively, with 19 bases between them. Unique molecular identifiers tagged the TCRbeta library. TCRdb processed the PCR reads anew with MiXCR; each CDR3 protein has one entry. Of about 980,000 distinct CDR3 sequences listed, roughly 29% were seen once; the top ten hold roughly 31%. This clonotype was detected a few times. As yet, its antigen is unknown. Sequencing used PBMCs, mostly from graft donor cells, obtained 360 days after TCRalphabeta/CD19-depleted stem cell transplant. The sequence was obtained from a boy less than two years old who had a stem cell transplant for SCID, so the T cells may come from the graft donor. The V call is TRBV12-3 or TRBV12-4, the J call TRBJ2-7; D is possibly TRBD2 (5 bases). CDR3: CASSSLPRTFDYEQYF. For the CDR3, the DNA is TGTGCCAGCAGTTCCCTCCCCCGGACTTTCGACTACGAGCAGTACTTC.